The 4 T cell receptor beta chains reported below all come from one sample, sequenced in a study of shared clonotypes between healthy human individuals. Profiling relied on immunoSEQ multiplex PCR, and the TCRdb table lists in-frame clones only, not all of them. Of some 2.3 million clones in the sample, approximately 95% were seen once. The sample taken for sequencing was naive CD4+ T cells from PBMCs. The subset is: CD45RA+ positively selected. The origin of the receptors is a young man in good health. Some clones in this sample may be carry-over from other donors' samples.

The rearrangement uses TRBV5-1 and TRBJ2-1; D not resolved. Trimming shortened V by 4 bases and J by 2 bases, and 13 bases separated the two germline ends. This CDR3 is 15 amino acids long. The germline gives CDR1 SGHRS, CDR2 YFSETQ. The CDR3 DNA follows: TGCGCCAGCAGCCTAGATATAGGGACCTACAATGAGCAGTTCTTC. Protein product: CASSLDIGTYNEQFF. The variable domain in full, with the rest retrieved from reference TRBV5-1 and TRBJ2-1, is KAGVTQTPRYLIKTRGQQVTLSCSPISGHRSVSWYQQTPGQGLQFLFEYFSETQRNKGNFPGRFSGRQFSNSRSEMNVSTLELGDSALYLCASSLDIGTYNEQFFGPGTRLTVL.

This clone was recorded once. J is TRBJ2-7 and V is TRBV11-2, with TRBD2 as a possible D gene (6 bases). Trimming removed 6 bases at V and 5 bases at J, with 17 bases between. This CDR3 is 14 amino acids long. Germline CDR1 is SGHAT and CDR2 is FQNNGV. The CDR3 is CASRGPGERDEQYF. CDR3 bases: TGTGCCAGCAGGGGGCCGGGGGAACGGGACGAGCAGTACTTC.

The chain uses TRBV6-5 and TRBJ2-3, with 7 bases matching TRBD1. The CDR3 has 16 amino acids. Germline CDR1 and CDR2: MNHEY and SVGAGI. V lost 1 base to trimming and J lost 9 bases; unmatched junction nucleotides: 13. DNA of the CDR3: TGTGCCAGCAGTTACTTTTCGGAGGTGGGACAGCAGACGCAGTATTTT. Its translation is CASSYFSEVGQQTQYF.

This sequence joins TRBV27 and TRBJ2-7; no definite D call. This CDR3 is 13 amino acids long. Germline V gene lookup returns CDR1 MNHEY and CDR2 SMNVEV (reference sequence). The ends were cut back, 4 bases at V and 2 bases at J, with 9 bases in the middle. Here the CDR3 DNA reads TGTGCCAGCAGTTCGAGCGCTGCCTACGAGCAGTACTTC. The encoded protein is CASSSSAAYEQYF.